The rows below give T cell receptor beta chains drawn from one sample of a study of CD8 T cells in Susac syndrome. TCRdb independently ran MiXCR on the immunoSEQ multiplex PCR reads; one entry per CDR3 protein. The top ten clones hold approximately 0.15% of a sample with 200,000 to 250,000 distinct CDR3 sequences, 94% of them seen once. The sequenced sample was CD4+ T cells from PBMCs. The source of these receptors is a human donor with Susac syndrome. The CDR3 runs from the conserved cysteine through the conserved F or W. The D gene is left open where the match is weak. Clone size is not always given. Where it is, it says once, few, many or a class for expanded clones.

d_gene,j_gene,abundance,v_gene,CDR3aa,CDR3nt
.,TRBJ1-1,.,TRBV7-3,CASSLMGSGVLNTEAFF,TGTGCCAGCAGCTTAATGGGAAGTGGGGTATTGAACACTGAAGCTTTCTTT
TRBD2,TRBJ2-2,.,TRBV29-1,CSVGTSGGAGELFF,TGCAGCGTTGGGACTAGCGGGGGGGCCGGGGAGCTGTTTTTT
.,TRBJ2-3,.,TRBV20-1,CSARVDGRSDTQYF,TGCAGTGCTAGAGTTGACGGCAGGTCAGATACGCAGTATTTT
.,TRBJ1-2,.,TRBV3-1,CASSQRVGGYTF,TGTGCCAGCAGCCAAAGGGTAGGTGGCTACACCTTC
TRBD1,TRBJ1-5,.,TRBV30,CAWSGDRGNQPQHF,TGTGCCTGGAGTGGGGACAGGGGCAATCAGCCCCAGCATTTT
TRBD1,TRBJ1-5,.,TRBV28,CASSPTGEFDNQPQHF,TGTGCCAGCAGTCCCACAGGGGAGTTTGACAATCAGCCCCAGCATTTT
TRBD1,TRBJ2-2,.,TRBV24-1,CATSDVQGAGTGELFF,TGTGCCACCAGTGACGTACAGGGGGCAGGTACCGGGGAGCTGTTTTTT
.,TRBJ2-1,.,TRBV6-5,CASSKTTTNNEQFF,TGTGCCAGCAGTAAGACAACTACTAACAATGAGCAGTTCTTC
.,TRBJ1-2,.,TRBV6-5,CASNAGRDYGYTF,TGTGCCAGCAACGCAGGGCGGGACTATGGCTACACCTTC
TRBD1,TRBJ2-7,once,TRBV19,CASSPRQGNDEQYF,TGTGCCAGTAGTCCTCGACAGGGTAACGACGAGCAGTACTTC
TRBD1,TRBJ2-5,.,TRBV6-2/TRBV6-3,CASSRQGFAETQYF,TGTGCCAGCAGCAGACAGGGGTTTGCAGAGACCCAGTACTTC
.,TRBJ1-5,.,TRBV19,CASSTTTGSNQPQHF,TGTGCCAGTAGTACCACAACAGGGAGCAATCAGCCCCAGCATTTT
.,TRBJ2-5,.,TRBV11-2,CASSTTTGAQYF,TGTGCCAGCAGCACCACGACGGGGGCCCAGTACTTC
.,TRBJ2-3,.,TRBV5-4,CAGRGASTDTQYF,TGTGCCGGACGAGGGGCTAGCACAGATACGCAGTATTTT
.,TRBJ2-7,.,TRBV30,CAWSEIGRSSYEQYF,TGTGCCTGGAGTGAAATAGGCAGGTCCTCCTACGAGCAGTACTTC
.,TRBJ1-4,.,TRBV30,CAWSDRDSGDRKLFF,TGTGCCTGGAGTGACCGGGACTCCGGCGATCGAAAACTGTTTTTT
.,TRBJ2-1,.,TRBV9,CASSVAVQGGNEQFF,TGTGCCAGCAGCGTAGCGGTCCAGGGTGGAAATGAGCAGTTCTTC
.,TRBJ1-2,.,TRBV19,CASSDRTYGYTF,TGTGCCAGTAGCGACAGGACCTATGGCTACACCTTC
TRBD2,TRBJ2-7,.,TRBV30,CAWNSGIYEQYF,TGTGCCTGGAACAGCGGGATCTACGAGCAGTACTTC
TRBD1,TRBJ2-6,.,TRBV30,CAWAIQGAVGANVLTF,TGTGCCTGGGCAATACAGGGGGCTGTTGGGGCCAACGTCCTGACTTTC
.,TRBJ1-5,once,TRBV30,CAWSKISSNQPQHF,TGTGCCTGGAGCAAGATTAGTAGCAATCAGCCCCAGCATTTT
TRBD1,TRBJ1-4,.,TRBV28,CASSFPREGTGNEKLFF,TGTGCCAGCAGTTTCCCGAGGGAGGGGACAGGGAATGAAAAACTGTTTTTT
.,TRBJ2-7,.,TRBV20-1,CSARAQRLVDEQYF,TGCAGTGCTAGAGCGCAAAGGCTAGTCGACGAGCAGTACTTC
TRBD1,TRBJ1-2,.,TRBV5-4,CASSLDGTGGYGYTF,TGTGCCAGCAGCTTGGATGGCACAGGGGGCTATGGCTACACCTTC
.,TRBJ2-5,.,TRBV14,CASNQAGQETQYF,TGTGCCAGCAACCAGGCGGGCCAAGAGACCCAGTACTTC
.,TRBJ2-5,.,TRBV7-6,CASSPSGAGQETQYF,TGTGCCAGCAGCCCCTCCGGGGCGGGGCAAGAGACCCAGTACTTC